This is a list of T cell receptor beta chains from one sample in a study of cytomegalovirus exposure and HLA in healthy donors. TCRdb keeps only in-frame clones here, not all; method: immunoSEQ multiplex PCR. In the table there are about 150,000 clones, 65% to 90% of which are singletons. Sequencing used PBMCs. The receptors originated from a woman aged 45-59 years in good health and CMV-seropositive. Both conserved end residues are part of each CDR3. The D gene is left open where the match is weak. A clone size is listed for some rows: how often the clone was seen (once, few, many), or a class if it is expanded.

TRBV11-2	TRBJ2-2	NA	NA	TGTGCCACAGCGATCGGGAACACCGGGGAGCTGTTTTTT	CATAIGNTGELFF
TRBV9	TRBJ1-1	NA	NA	TGTGCCAGCAGCGCGGACAGTGCCCTCAGGGGGAACACTGAAGCTTTCTTT	CASSADSALRGNTEAFF
TRBV4-2	TRBJ1-4	NA	NA	TGTGCCAGCAGCCATCTTCCGATACAGGGAGCGGTAGATGAAAAACTGTTTTTT	CASSHLPIQGAVDEKLFF
TRBV7-8	TRBJ2-1	TRBD1	once	TGTGCCAGCAGCTTAATTACAGGGGCAGGGGAGCAGTTCTTC	CASSLITGAGEQFF
TRBV6-1	TRBJ2-7	NA	NA	TGTGCCAGCAGTGAAGCGGGCAGGGGAAACGAGCAGTACTTC	CASSEAGRGNEQYF
TRBV15	TRBJ1-5	NA	few	TGTGCCACCAGCAGAGATGGGCCACTTAATCAGCCCCAGCATTTT	CATSRDGPLNQPQHF
TRBV14	TRBJ2-3	NA	NA	TGTGCCAGCAGCCAAGAATTCAGGGGCGCAGATACGCAGTATTTT	CASSQEFRGADTQYF
TRBV6-1	TRBJ1-6	NA	NA	TGTGCCAGCAGCGGGGACTTTAGGGCCGGTTCACCCCTCCACTTT	CASSGDFRAGSPLHF
TRBV11-2	TRBJ2-3	NA	NA	TGTGCCAGCAGTAATTGGCGGGCCAGCACAGATACGCAGTATTTT	CASSNWRASTDTQYF
TRBV28	TRBJ2-3	TRBD2	NA	TGTGCCAGCAGTCCTAGCGGGGGGCCTTTGGATACGCAGTATTTT	CASSPSGGPLDTQYF
TRBV2	TRBJ1-1	NA	NA	TGTGCCAGCAGACAGGGTATGAACACTGAAGCTTTCTTT	CASRQGMNTEAFF
TRBV11-2	TRBJ1-6	NA	NA	TGTGCCAGCAGCTCCGGTGGCTCCTATAATTCACCCCTCCACTTT	CASSSGGSYNSPLHF
TRBV13	TRBJ2-5	NA	few	TGTGCCAGCACAATCCTGCAGGGGACCGGGTACCAAGAGACCCAGTACTTC	CASTILQGTGYQETQYF
TRBV7-8	TRBJ2-1	NA	NA	TGTGCCAGCAGCTTAGCAGGGGATGTCAGATACAATGAGCAGTTCTTC	CASSLAGDVRYNEQFF
TRBV6-1	TRBJ1-5	NA	NA	TGTGCCAGCAGTTTTGTTGACAGTAGCAATCAGCCCCAGCATTTT	CASSFVDSSNQPQHF
TRBV29-1	TRBJ1-1	TRBD1	few	TGCAGCGCCCCAGGACAGGGGGCCACTGAAGCTTTCTTT	CSAPGQGATEAFF
TRBV5-4	TRBJ1-2	NA	NA	TGTGCCAGCAGCTCCGGACAGTCCCCGAGGAACTATGGCTACACCTTC	CASSSGQSPRNYGYTF
TRBV18	TRBJ2-3	NA	NA	TGTGCCAGCTCACCAGGCGGTAAGGGCACAGATACGCAGTATTTT	CASSPGGKGTDTQYF
TRBV7-9	TRBJ2-1	NA	NA	TGTGCCAGCAGCTTATCTTCGGCGGTAAATGAGCAGTTCTTC	CASSLSSAVNEQFF
TRBV2	TRBJ2-6	NA	once	TGTGCCAGCAGTGAACAGGGGAACGGGGCCAACGTCCTGACTTTC	CASSEQGNGANVLTF
TRBV4-1	TRBJ2-7	NA	NA	TGCGCCAGCAGCCAAGAACTGGGGGCGAACCCCTACGAGCAGTACTTC	CASSQELGANPYEQYF
TRBV6-6	TRBJ1-2	TRBD1	NA	TGTGCCAGCATAAGACCGGGACAGGGGGACTATGGCCACACCTTC	CASIRPGQGDYGHTF
TRBV5-1	TRBJ1-4	NA	NA	TGCGCCAGCAGCGCGGGGGGATGGGGGACTAATGAAAAACTGTTTTTT	CASSAGGWGTNEKLFF
TRBV12-5	TRBJ1-2	TRBD1	NA	TGTGCTAGTGGTTCCGGCCCTGGAGGGACAGGAGACTCCACCTTC	CASGSGPGGTGDSTF
TRBV7-9	TRBJ2-6	NA	NA	TGTGCCAGCAGCTTAGGGAGTGGCTCTGGGGCCAACGTCCTGACTTTC	CASSLGSGSGANVLTF
TRBV2	TRBJ1-5	TRBD1	NA	TGTGCCAGCAGTGAATGGGGACCGGGACAGGGGGCACAATATAGCAATCAGCCCCAGCATTTT	CASSEWGPGQGAQYSNQPQHF
TRBV4-1	TRBJ2-3	TRBD2	NA	TGCGCCAGCAGCCAGGGTTTAGCGGGGGGGAACACAGATACGCAGTATTTT	CASSQGLAGGNTDTQYF
TRBV6-4	TRBJ2-2	NA	NA	TGTGCCAGCAGTGACAGGGAGGCCGGGGAGCTGTTTTTT	CASSDREAGELFF
TRBV7-2	TRBJ2-7	NA	once	TGTGCCAGCAGCCCCAAAGGGGTCGCGCGCGAGCAGTACTTC	CASSPKGVAREQYF
TRBV19	TRBJ1-5	NA	NA	TGTGCCAGTAGGGGACAATATAGCAATCAGCCCCAGCATTTT	CASRGQYSNQPQHF
TRBV7-7	TRBJ2-1	NA	NA	TGTGCCAGCAGCTTAGAGGGCGGGTTCAATGAGCAGTTCTTC	CASSLEGGFNEQFF
TRBV7-8	TRBJ2-5	NA	few	TGTGCCAGCAGCTCCCCGGGGACCCAGTACTTC	CASSSPGTQYF
TRBV7-2	TRBJ1-4	TRBD1	NA	TGTGCCAGCAGCGCGAGACAGGGAGAAAAACTGTTTTTT	CASSARQGEKLFF
TRBV6-6	TRBJ1-2	NA	NA	TGTGCCAGCAGTTACGACAAGAGAGACACCTATGGCTACACCTTC	CASSYDKRDTYGYTF
TRBV6-5	TRBJ2-1	TRBD1	few	TGTGCCAGCACCAAGCAGGGGGCCTATGAGCAGTTCTTC	CASTKQGAYEQFF
TRBV19	TRBJ1-1	NA	NA	TGTGCCAGTAGTGAACAGGTGGGAACTGAAGCTTTCTTT	CASSEQVGTEAFF